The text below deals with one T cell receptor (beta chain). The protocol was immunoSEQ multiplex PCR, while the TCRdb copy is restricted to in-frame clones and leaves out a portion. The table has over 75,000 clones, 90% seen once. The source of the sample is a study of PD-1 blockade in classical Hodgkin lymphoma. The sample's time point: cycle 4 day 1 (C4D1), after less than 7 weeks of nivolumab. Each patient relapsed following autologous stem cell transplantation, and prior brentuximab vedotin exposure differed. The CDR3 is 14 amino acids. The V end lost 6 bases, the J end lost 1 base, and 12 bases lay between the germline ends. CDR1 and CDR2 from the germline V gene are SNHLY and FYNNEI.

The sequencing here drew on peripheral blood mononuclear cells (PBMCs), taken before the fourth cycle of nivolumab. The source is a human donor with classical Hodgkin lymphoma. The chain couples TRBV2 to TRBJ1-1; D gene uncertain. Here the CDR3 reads CASSPGSPNTEAFF. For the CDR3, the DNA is TGTGCCAGCAGCCCGGGTTCCCCGAACACTGAAGCTTTCTTT.